The entry below gives a single TCR beta chain sequence along with its context. This clonotype was detected ten times or more. Its cognate antigen has yet to be identified. Per-base qualities were not stored, and no clone one base away is much larger. The TCR beta CDR3 regions were amplified from RNA transcripts. For the first round of RT-PCR on the TCR CDR3, the HTBI primer set was used together with the Qiagen OneStep RT-PCR kit. A second multiplex PCR round built the libraries, followed by size selection and purification. Paired-end sequencing of the libraries was performed with 100 bp reads on an Illumina HiSeq2000. In the original analysis: SOAPnuke was used to process the raw data, removing reads that contained adapters or uncalled bases, had a mean Phred below 15, or lacked an exact match to the constant primer or identifier. High-quality paired reads were merged using COPE v1.2.5, and each unique nucleotide sequence was defined as a clonotype. Clonotypes were aligned to IMGT TRBV, TRBD and TRBJ reference segments using MiTCR v1.1. The analysis included only V-J combinations with a frequency above 0.0001, which together covered 99% to 99.2% of the repertoires. The TCS score was defined as F50 (clonal expansion) divided by E x V (chaos), with BLOSUM62-based TCRdist calculated between CDR3 peptides within each V-J. Welch's t-statistics and random forest reduced roughly 530 V-J features to 13, which were used in a naive Bayes classifier (R e1071). TCRdb redid the processing of the public reads, applying fastp at Q25 and MiXCR, and retained in-frame beta chains. Each record represents a unique CDR3 protein, reported with the most common genes and DNA among its rows. The V and J calls and clone size are TCRdb's, not the authors'. The sample contains 450,000 to 650,000 distinct CDR3 sequences, 17% of them found a single time. Approximately 15% of the sample comes from the top ten.

This sample was taken from a study of T cells in Graves' hyperthyroidism and ophthalmopathy (dated 2019 in TCRdb). About the full investigation: Peripheral blood samples were taken at the time of initial diagnosis, prior to any treatment. To identify distinguishing TCR V-J signatures, a discovery cohort of 100 patients was used, comprising some 45 with Graves' ophthalmopathy and around 57 with stable Graves' hyperthyroidism. Whether ophthalmopathy could be predicted prospectively was tested in an independent validation cohort made up of 18 hyperthyroidism patients plus 17 patients who later progressed to ophthalmopathy. For training and testing, the 100 or so patients in the discovery cohort were randomly divided in a 7:3 ratio. In addition, the study compared T-cell repertoires in thyroid tissue and in blood from over 5 Graves' hyperthyroidism patients. After sampling, hyperthyroidism patients received methimazole starting at 30 mg daily, and ophthalmopathy patients received high-dose intravenous methylprednisolone. The paper describes TCR Vbeta CDR3 sequencing of some 130 peripheral blood samples, made up of under 50 ophthalmopathy patients, 70 to 80 hyperthyroidism patients and 17 progressor patients. Overall study results and their limits: Most expanded thyroid clonotypes (frequency above 0.001) were also detected in blood, suggesting blood repertoires may reflect thyroid immune responses. In validation, the model predicted progression to ophthalmopathy a median of roughly 6.2 months before onset, with roughly 71% sensitivity and nearly 75% specificity. Sample size was not statistically predetermined, and blinding of investigators to group allocation was not performed. Ophthalmopathy was separated from stable hyperthyroidism by a 13 V-J signature model, with roughly 88% sensitivity and approximately 81% specificity obtained in cross-validation and 80%/75% obtained in testing.

Deletion took 4 bases off V and 8 bases off J, with a span of 12 bases between the germline ends. The cysteine opens and the phenylalanine closes a CDR3 of 13 amino acids. Left in the record is the CDR3 DNA by itself, 39 bases read in frame from the first base. For CDR1 and CDR2, the germline V gene lists SGHDT and YYEEEE. Moderately to severely active disease, a Clinical Activity Score of at least 3, a NOSPECS grade of at least 4, and a duration under 3 months were present in ophthalmopathy patients. Exclusion was applied to patients with uncontrolled infections, other autoimmune diseases, pregnancy or lactation. Diagnoses were based on clinical symptoms, serum thyroxine and TRAb, thyroid ultrasound and orbital computed tomography. PBMCs were isolated from 10 ml of fresh peripheral blood by Ficoll-Paque density gradient centrifugation. Trizol reagent was used to extract total RNA, and RNA quality was then checked on an Agilent 2100 Bioanalyzer.

This receptor was taken from a woman under 30 with Graves' ophthalmopathy. The receptor chain draws on TRBV5-6 and TRBJ1-4; the D gene cannot be named for sure. What was sequenced was blood. The CDR3 protein: CASSNGRREKLFF. DNA sequence: TGTGCCAGCAGCAACGGGCGGCGGGAAAAACTGTTTTTT.